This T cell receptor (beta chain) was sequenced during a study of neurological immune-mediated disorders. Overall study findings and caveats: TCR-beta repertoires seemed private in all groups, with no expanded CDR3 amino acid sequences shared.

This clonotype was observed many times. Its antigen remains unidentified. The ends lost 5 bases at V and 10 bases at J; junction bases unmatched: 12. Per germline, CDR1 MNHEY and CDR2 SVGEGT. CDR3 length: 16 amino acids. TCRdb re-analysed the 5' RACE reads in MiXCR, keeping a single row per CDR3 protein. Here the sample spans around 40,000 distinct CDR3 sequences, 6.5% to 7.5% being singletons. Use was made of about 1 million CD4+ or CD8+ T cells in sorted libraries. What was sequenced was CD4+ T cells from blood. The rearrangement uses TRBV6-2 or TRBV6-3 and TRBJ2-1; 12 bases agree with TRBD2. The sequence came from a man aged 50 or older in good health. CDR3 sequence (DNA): TGTGCCAGCAGTCCACGGGGACTAGCGGGTCAGAGGGAGCAGTTCTTC. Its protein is CASSPRGLAGQREQFF.